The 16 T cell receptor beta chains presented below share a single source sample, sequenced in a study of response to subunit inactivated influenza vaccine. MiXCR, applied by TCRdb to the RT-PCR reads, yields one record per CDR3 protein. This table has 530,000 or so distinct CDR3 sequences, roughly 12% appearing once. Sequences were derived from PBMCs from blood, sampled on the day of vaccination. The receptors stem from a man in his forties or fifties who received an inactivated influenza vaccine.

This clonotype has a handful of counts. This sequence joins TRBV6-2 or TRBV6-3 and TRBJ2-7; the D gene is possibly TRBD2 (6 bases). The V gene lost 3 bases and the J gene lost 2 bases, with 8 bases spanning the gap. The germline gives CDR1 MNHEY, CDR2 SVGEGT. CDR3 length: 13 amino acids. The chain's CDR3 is CASSYGTPYEQYF. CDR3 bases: TGTGCCAGCAGTTATGGGACTCCCTACGAGCAGTACTTC.

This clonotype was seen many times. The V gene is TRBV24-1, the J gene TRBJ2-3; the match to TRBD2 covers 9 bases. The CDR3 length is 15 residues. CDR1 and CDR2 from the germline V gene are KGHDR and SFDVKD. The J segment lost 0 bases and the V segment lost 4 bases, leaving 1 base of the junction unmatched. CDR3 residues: CATSESGRSTDTQYF. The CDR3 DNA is TGTGCCACCAGTGAGAGCGGGAGGAGCACAGATACGCAGTATTTT.

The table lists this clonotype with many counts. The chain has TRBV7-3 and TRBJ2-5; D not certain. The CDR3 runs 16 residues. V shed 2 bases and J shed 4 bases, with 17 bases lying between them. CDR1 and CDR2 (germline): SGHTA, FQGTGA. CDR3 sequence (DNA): TGTGCCAGCAGCTTAGGGTTTGGGATCCCAGGAGAGACCCAGTACTTC. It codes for CASSLGFGIPGETQYF.

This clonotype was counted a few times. DNA of the CDR3: TGTGCCAGCAGCTATAACTCTGGAAACACCATATATTTT. It is translated as CASSYNSGNTIYF. The chain has TRBV7-2 and TRBJ1-3, with D hard to call. The germline CDR1 and CDR2 sequences are SGHTA and FQGNSA. CDR3 length: 13 amino acids. V was clipped by 4 bases and J by 0 bases, with 4 bases between them.

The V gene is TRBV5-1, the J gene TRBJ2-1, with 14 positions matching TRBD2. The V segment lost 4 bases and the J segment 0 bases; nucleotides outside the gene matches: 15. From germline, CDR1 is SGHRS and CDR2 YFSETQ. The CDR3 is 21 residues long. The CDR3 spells CASSRIPGLAGVTLSYNEQFF. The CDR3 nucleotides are TGCGCCAGCAGCCGAATTCCGGGACTAGCGGGGGTAACTCTCTCCTACAATGAGCAGTTCTTC. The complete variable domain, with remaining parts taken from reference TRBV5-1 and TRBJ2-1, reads KAGVTQTPRYLIKTRGQQVTLSCSPISGHRSVSWYQQTPGQGLQFLFEYFSETQRNKGNFPGRFSGRQFSNSRSEMNVSTLELGDSALYLCASSRIPGLAGVTLSYNEQFFGPGTRLTVL.

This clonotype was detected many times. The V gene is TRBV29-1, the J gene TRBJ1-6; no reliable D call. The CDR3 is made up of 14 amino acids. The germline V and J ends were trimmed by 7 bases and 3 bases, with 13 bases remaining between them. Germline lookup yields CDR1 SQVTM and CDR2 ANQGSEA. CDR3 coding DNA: TGCAGCGCACGCAGTGGGCGCTATAATTCACCCCTCCACTTT. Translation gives CSARSGRYNSPLHF.

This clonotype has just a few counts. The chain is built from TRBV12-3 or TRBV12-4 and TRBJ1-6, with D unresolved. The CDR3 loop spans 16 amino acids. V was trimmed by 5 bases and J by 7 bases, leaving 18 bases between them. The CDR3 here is CASSLGSPGRNSPLHF. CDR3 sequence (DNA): TGTGCCAGCAGTCTAGGGAGTCCGGGCCGGAATTCACCCCTCCACTTT.

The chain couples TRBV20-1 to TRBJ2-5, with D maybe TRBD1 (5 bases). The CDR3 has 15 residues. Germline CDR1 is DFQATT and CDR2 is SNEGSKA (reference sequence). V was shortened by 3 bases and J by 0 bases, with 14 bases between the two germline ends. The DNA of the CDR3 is TGCAGTGCTAGTTCCCCTACAGGCTACCAAGAGACCCAGTACTTC. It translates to CSASSPTGYQETQYF.

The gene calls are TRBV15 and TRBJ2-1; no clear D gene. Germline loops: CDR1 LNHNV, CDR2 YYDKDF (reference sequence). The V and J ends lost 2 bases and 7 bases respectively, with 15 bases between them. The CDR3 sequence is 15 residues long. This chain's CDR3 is CATSRSSGPGNEQFF. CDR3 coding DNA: TGTGCCACCAGCAGATCCTCCGGGCCCGGTAATGAGCAGTTCTTC.

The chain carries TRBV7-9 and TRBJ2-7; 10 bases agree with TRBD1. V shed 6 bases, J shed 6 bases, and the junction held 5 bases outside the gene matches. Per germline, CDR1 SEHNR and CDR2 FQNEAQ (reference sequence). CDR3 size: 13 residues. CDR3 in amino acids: CASRTGTGVEQYF. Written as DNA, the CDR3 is TGTGCCAGCAGAACCGGGACAGGGGTCGAGCAGTACTTC.

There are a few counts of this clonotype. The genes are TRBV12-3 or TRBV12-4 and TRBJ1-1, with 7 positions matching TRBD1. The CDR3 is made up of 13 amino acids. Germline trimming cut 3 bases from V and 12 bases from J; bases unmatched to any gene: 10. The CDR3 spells CASSFSTGTNTFF. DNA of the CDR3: TGTGCCAGCAGTTTCTCGACAGGGACAAACACTTTCTTT.

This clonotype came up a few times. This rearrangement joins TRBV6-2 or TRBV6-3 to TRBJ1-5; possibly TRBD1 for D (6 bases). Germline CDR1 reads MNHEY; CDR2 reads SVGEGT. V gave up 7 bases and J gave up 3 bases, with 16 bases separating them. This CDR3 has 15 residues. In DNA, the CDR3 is TGTGCCAGCAAATCCTTGGACAGAGACAATCAGCCCCAGCATTTT. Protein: CASKSLDRDNQPQHF.

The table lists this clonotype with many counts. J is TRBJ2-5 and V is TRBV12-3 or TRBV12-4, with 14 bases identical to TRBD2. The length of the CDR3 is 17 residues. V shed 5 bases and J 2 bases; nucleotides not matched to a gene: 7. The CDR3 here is CASSPRTSGGIQETQYF. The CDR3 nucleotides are TGTGCCAGCAGTCCTCGGACTAGCGGGGGGATACAAGAGACCCAGTACTTC.

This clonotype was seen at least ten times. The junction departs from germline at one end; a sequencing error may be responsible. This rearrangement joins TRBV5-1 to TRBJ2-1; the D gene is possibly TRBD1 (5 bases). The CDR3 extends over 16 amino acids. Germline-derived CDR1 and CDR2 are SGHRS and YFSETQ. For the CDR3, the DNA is TGCGCCAGCAGCGTCGACAGTCCCGGGCTCTACGATGAGCAGTTCTTC. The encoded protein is CASSVDSPGLYDEQFF.

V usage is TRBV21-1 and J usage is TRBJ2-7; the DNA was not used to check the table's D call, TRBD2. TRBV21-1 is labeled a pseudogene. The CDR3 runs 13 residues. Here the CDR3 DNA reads TGTGCCAGCAGCAAAGCATGGGGGAGGGAGCAGTACTTC. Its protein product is CASSKAWGREQYF.

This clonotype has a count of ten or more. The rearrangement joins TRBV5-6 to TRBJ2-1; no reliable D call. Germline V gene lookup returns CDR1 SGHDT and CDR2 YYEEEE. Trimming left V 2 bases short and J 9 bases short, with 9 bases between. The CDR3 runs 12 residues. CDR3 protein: CASSLPVGEQFF. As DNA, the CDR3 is TGTGCCAGCAGCTTACCGGTAGGTGAGCAGTTCTTC.